One and the same sample provided the 17 T cell receptor beta chains below, sequenced in a study of T cell responses to AZD1222 COVID-19 vaccine. Clones were sequenced by immunoSEQ multiplex PCR, and TCRdb holds only the in-frame ones, with some missing. Altogether over 75,000 clones are present, about 89% being singletons, with the ten largest covering 2.4%. Specimen: peripheral blood, collected on day 0 of AZD1222 vaccination. The source is an adult in good health.

The rearrangement links TRBV4-3 to TRBJ1-2; D is unresolved. Germline V gene data show CDR1 as LGHNA and CDR2 as YSLEER. The CDR3 runs 14 residues. The ends were cut back, 0 bases at V and 5 bases at J, with 10 bases in the middle. The CDR3 DNA reads TGCGCCAGCAGCCAAGATGCAGGAGCTTATGGCTACACCTTC. It yields the protein CASSQDAGAYGYTF.

This clone was found once. The rearrangement uses TRBV5-6 and TRBJ1-5, with TRBD1 matching over 7 bases. This CDR3 contains 17 residues. CDR1 is SGHDT and CDR2 is YYEEEE in the germline V gene. Trimming removed 0 bases from V and 1 base from J; junction bases left unmatched: 7. The CDR3 sequence: CASSLGVGGYSNQPQHF. In DNA, the CDR3 is TGTGCCAGCAGCTTGGGTGTAGGGGGCTACAGCAATCAGCCCCAGCATTTT.

The chain employs TRBV6-5 and TRBJ1-1; tentatively, D is TRBD1 (5 bases). The CDR3 has 15 amino acids. V was clipped by 7 bases and J by 4 bases, with 19 bases between them. Per germline, CDR1 MNHEY and CDR2 SVGAGI. The CDR3 DNA reads as TGTGCCAGCACCCAGGAGGGGCTCAGAGGCACTGAAGCTTTCTTT. This sequence encodes CASTQEGLRGTEAFF.

This chain connects TRBV6-1 to TRBJ2-2; D is possibly TRBD1 (5 bases). The germline V and J ends were trimmed by 2 bases and 10 bases, with 14 bases remaining between them. Germline V lookup: CDR1 MNHNS, CDR2 SASEGT. The CDR3 has 14 amino acids. The CDR3 bases are TGTGCCAGCAGTGAAAGGTTCGACAGTCAGGAGCTGTTTTTT. This encodes CASSERFDSQELFF.

The V call is TRBV5-1, the J call TRBJ2-1; 7 bases align to TRBD2. Germline V gene sequence: CDR1 SGHRS, CDR2 YFSETQ. Trimming took 0 bases from V and 8 from J; bases not matched to a gene: 14. The CDR3 consists of 17 residues. The CDR3 region is CASSLDPSGLLSDEQFF. The CDR3 DNA reads as TGCGCCAGCAGCTTGGATCCTAGCGGCCTCCTTAGCGATGAGCAGTTCTTC.

V is TRBV18 and J is TRBJ1-1, with D unclear. The germline V gene has CDR1 KGHSH and CDR2 LQKENI. The CDR3 sequence is 13 residues long. V was clipped by 6 bases and J by 1 base, with 9 bases between them. This CDR3 is CASSTSGNTEAFF. The CDR3 bases are TGTGCCAGCTCTACCTCAGGGAACACTGAAGCTTTCTTT.

V gene TRBV30 combines with J gene TRBJ2-7, with 7 bases that match TRBD1. The V gene's germline CDR1 is GTSNPN and CDR2 SVGIG (reference sequence). This CDR3 comprises 14 residues. J gave up 1 base and V 0 bases, and 3 bases lay outside the gene matches. The CDR3 DNA is TGTGCCTGGAGTGTGCCAGGGGGTTCCTACGAGCAGTACTTC. Translating gives CAWSVPGGSYEQYF. The full variable domain, in which reference TRBV30 and TRBJ2-7 provide the parts outside the CDR3, is SQTIHQWPATLVQPVGSPLSLECTVEGTSNPNLYWYRQAAGRGLQLLFYSVGIGQISSEVPQNLSASRPQDRQFILSSKKLLLSDSGFYLCAWSVPGGSYEQYFGPGTRLTVT.

The chain carries TRBV28 and TRBJ1-4, with TRBD1 matching over 7 bases. The CDR3 is made up of 15 amino acids. Per germline, CDR1 MDHEN and CDR2 SYDVKM. The trim removed 5 bases at V and 7 bases at J, leaving 10 bases unmatched. The DNA of the CDR3 is TGTGCCAGCAGTCAGACAGGGAGCCTCGGTGAAAAACTGTTTTTT. Its translation: CASSQTGSLGEKLFF. Supplemented by reference TRBV28 and TRBJ1-4, the full variable domain reads DVKVTQSSRYLVKRTGEKVFLECVQDMDHENMFWYRQDPGLGLRLIYFSYDVKMKEKGDIPEGYSVSREKKERFSLILESASTNQTSMYLCASSQTGSLGEKLFFGSGTQLSVL.

V is TRBV7-9 and J is TRBJ1-2; 7 bases line up with TRBD1. The J segment lost 6 bases and the V segment lost 0 bases, leaving 10 bases of the junction unmatched. Germline CDR1 SEHNR, CDR2 FQNEAQ (reference sequence). The CDR3 is 16 amino acids. The CDR3 nucleotides read TGTGCCAGCAGCTTAGCGCTACCAGGGGGAAATAATGGCTACACCTTC. Translating it yields CASSLALPGGNNGYTF.

The chain recombines TRBV3-1 (or the pseudogene TRBV3-2) with TRBJ2-3; 7 bases are shared with TRBD2. CDR3 size: 17 residues. Germline V CDR1 and CDR2: LGHDT, YNNKEL (reference sequence). V lost 2 bases and J lost 3; bases outside the gene matches: 11. CDR3 residues: CASSQPSGTRPTDTQYF. The CDR3 region has the DNA TGTGCCAGCAGCCAACCTAGCGGAACCCGCCCTACAGATACGCAGTATTTT.

The V call is TRBV19, the J call TRBJ2-1, with TRBD1 identical over 9 bases. With V trimmed by 4 bases and J by 1 base, 2 bases remained unmatched. The CDR3 extends over 15 amino acids. Germline CDR1 and CDR2: LNHDA and SQIVND (reference sequence). The CDR3: CASSRGQGSYNEQFF. CDR3 sequence (DNA): TGTGCCAGTAGTAGGGGACAGGGATCCTACAATGAGCAGTTCTTC.

V and J are TRBV7-3 and TRBJ1-3; the D gene is possibly TRBD1 (6 bases). Trimming removed 2 bases from V and 2 bases from J, with 16 bases in between. The CDR3 runs to 17 residues. Germline-derived CDR1 and CDR2 are SGHTA and FQGTGA. The DNA of the CDR3 is TGTGCCAGCAGCTTATACGGGCCAGGGGACACTGGAAACACCATATATTTT. It codes for CASSLYGPGDTGNTIYF.

The gene calls are TRBV29-1 and TRBJ1-2; D call uncertain. The CDR3 consists of 13 residues. Germline-derived CDR1 and CDR2 are SQVTM and ANQGSEA. V gave up 2 bases and J gave up 3 bases, with 10 bases separating them. Here the CDR3 reads CSVEFLRDYGYTF. The CDR3 region has the DNA TGCAGCGTTGAATTTCTTCGGGACTATGGCTACACCTTC.

V and J are TRBV18 and TRBJ2-3; D remains ambiguous. Germline V lookup: CDR1 KGHSH, CDR2 LQKENI. Trimming shortened V by 5 bases and J by 4 bases, and 7 bases separated the two germline ends. The CDR3 sequence is 12 residues long. DNA of the CDR3: TGTGCCAGCTCATTACCCCCAGATACGCAGTATTTT. Residues: CASSLPPDTQYF.

CDR3 nucleotides: TGTGCCAGCAGCCAGCACAGGGGCGGGGATGAAAAACTGTTTTTT. Translated: CASSQHRGGDEKLFF. The rearrangement links TRBV3-1 (or the pseudogene TRBV3-2) to TRBJ1-4; 7 bases fit TRBD1. After removal of 3 bases from V and 6 bases from J, the junction contained 7 bases not matched to a gene. The V gene's germline CDR1 is LGHDT and CDR2 YNNKEL (reference sequence). This CDR3 is 15 amino acids long.

V usage is TRBV10-3 and J usage is TRBJ2-3; TRBD2 agrees at 11 bases. Germline values: CDR1 ENHRY, CDR2 SYGVKD. After removal of 4 bases from V and 10 bases from J, the junction contained 16 bases not matched to a gene. CDR3 length: 17 amino acids. The CDR3 reads CAISGPDSGGDQGAQYF. The CDR3, as DNA: TGTGCCATCAGTGGACCCGATAGCGGGGGGGATCAGGGGGCGCAGTATTTT.

The chain joins TRBV2 to TRBJ1-5; D is unresolved. This CDR3 is built from 15 residues. Germline assignment: CDR1 SNHLY and CDR2 FYNNEI. V was cut by 2 bases and J by 0 bases, with 8 bases left in between. The CDR3 DNA reads TGTGCCAGCAGTGAATGGCAAGCTAGCAATCAGCCCCAGCATTTT. It is translated as CASSEWQASNQPQHF.